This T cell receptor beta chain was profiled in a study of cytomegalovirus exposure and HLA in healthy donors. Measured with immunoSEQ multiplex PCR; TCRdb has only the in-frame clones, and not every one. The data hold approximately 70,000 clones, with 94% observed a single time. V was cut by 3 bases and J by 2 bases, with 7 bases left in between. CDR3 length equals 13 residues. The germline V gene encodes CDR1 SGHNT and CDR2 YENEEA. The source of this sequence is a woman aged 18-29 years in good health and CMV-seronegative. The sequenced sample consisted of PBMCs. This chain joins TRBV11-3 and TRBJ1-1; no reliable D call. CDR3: CASSLSLNTEAFF. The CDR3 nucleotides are TGTGCCAGCAGCTTGTCACTAAACACTGAAGCTTTCTTT.